The next 7 T cell receptor beta chains were all read from a single sample in a study of CD8+CD57+ T cells in acquired aplastic anemia. Sequencing was done on patients that had shown CD8+CD57+ cell expansion by flow cytometry. Profiling of TCR beta VDJ combinations and CDR3 sequences used genomic DNA as template. TCRdb reanalysed the reads using MiXCR and keeps one entry per CDR3 protein. The profile shows under 350,000 distinct CDR3 sequences, about three fifths of them singletons. Input material: sorted CD4+, CD8+, or CD8+CD57+ T cells (not recorded which) from PBMCs. The receptors were gathered from a human donor with aplastic anemia.

This clonotype was seen many times. The CDR3 spells CASRATGGARPDTQYF. The CDR3 DNA reads TGTGCCAGCAGAGCAACAGGGGGCGCACGTCCAGATACGCAGTATTTT. The chain carries TRBV2 and TRBJ2-3; 9 bases are shared with TRBD1. V shed 6 bases, J shed 4 bases, and the junction held 11 bases outside the gene matches. CDR1 SNHLY and CDR2 FYNNEI come from the germline V gene. This CDR3 is built from 16 residues.

The chain joins TRBV10-2 to TRBJ2-7; D is uncertain. Germline CDR1 is WSHSY and CDR2 is SAAADI. The CDR3 consists of 12 residues. V lost 5 bases, J lost 5 bases, and 10 bases lay in between. CDR3 sequence reads: CASSTTGNEQYF. DNA for the CDR3: TGCGCCAGCAGTACTACGGGCAACGAGCAGTACTTC.

The table lists this clonotype with many counts. The rearrangement uses TRBV11-2 and TRBJ1-1; D gene unclear. Deletions cut 4 bases from V and 0 bases from J, with 15 bases between. This CDR3 region has 16 residues. Looked up from germline, CDR1 is SGHAT and CDR2 is FQNNGV. The CDR3 DNA reads TGTGCCAGCAGCTCCAATCAGCCTATCATGAACACTGAAGCTTTCTTT. The encoded protein is CASSSNQPIMNTEAFF.

The chain carries TRBV19 and TRBJ1-1; 8 bases agree with TRBD1. The ends lost 6 bases at V and 4 bases at J; junction bases unmatched: 4. Looked up from germline, CDR1 is LNHDA and CDR2 is SQIVND (reference sequence). The CDR3 has 13 amino acids. CDR3 in DNA: TGTGCCAGTAGGGACAGGGTAGGCACTGAAGCTTTCTTT. It specifies CASRDRVGTEAFF.

Note on this clonotype: A read error may be the cause here, since a much bigger clone is one base away. The J gene is TRBJ2-7, the V gene TRBV20-1; 8 bases line up with TRBD2. Germline CDR1 reads DFQATT; CDR2 reads SNEGSKA (reference sequence). There are 14 residues in the CDR3. Trimming removed 1 base from V and 7 bases from J; junction bases left unmatched: 9. CDR3 DNA: TGCAGTGCTAGAGCGCGGGAGGCCCCCGGGGAGCAGTACTTC. It is translated as CSARAREAPGEQYF.

CDR3 sequence reads: CASSLPGAHEQYF. The DNA of the CDR3 is TGTGCCAGCAGCTTACCAGGGGCCCACGAGCAGTACTTC. This chain joins TRBV25-1 and TRBJ2-7; D may be TRBD1 (6 bases). The V and J ends lost 6 bases and 5 bases respectively, with 14 bases between them. Germline values: CDR1 MGHDK, CDR2 SYGVNS. The CDR3 runs 13 residues.

V and J are TRBV7-9 and TRBJ1-3, with a weak D call TRBD1 (5 bases). V lost 1 base, J lost 8 bases, and 21 bases lay in between. This CDR3 spans 17 amino acids. Germline V CDR1 and CDR2: SEHNR, FQNEAQ (reference sequence). The CDR3 loop is CASSLGVAGHYGYTIYF. Here the CDR3 DNA reads TGTGCCAGCAGCTTAGGCGTGGCAGGGCACTATGGCTACACCATATATTTT. Supplemented by reference TRBV7-9 and TRBJ1-3, the full variable domain reads DTGVSQNPRHKITKRGQNVTFRCDPISEHNRLYWYRQTLGQGPEFLTYFQNEAQLEKSRLLSDRFSAERPKGSFSTLEIQRTEQGDSAMYLCASSLGVAGHYGYTIYFGEGSWLTVV.